This T cell receptor beta chain was captured by sequencing in a study of T cells in Graves' hyperthyroidism and ophthalmopathy. TCR beta CDR3 regions were amplified from RNA transcripts. The HTBI set primed first-round TCR CDR3 RT-PCR. A single record per CDR3 protein comes from TCRdb applying MiXCR to the multiplex PCR reads. The data show under 750,000 distinct CDR3 sequences, roughly a sixth seen once. This clonotype was detected ten times or more. Progressors' blood was drawn at hyperthyroidism diagnosis, before ophthalmopathy symptoms. CDR1 is GTSNPN, CDR2 SVGIG, per germline (reference sequence). This CDR3 comprises 12 residues. The germline V and J ends were trimmed by 0 bases and 6 bases, with 5 bases remaining between them.

The rearrangement joins TRBV30 to TRBJ2-2; no definite D call. The source of this sequence is a woman aged 45-65 years with Graves' hyperthyroidism that later progressed to Graves' ophthalmopathy. The source material was blood. Here the CDR3 DNA reads TGTGCCTGGAGTGTCGGATCCGGGGAGCTGTTTTTT. Protein product: CAWSVGSGELFF.